This entry lists 10 T cell receptor beta chains sequenced from one sample in a study of blood T cell repertoires in COVID-19. Clones were sequenced by immunoSEQ multiplex PCR, and TCRdb holds only the in-frame ones, with some missing. Of 150,000 to 200,000 clones in the sample, around 80% were seen once. Sequencing was done on a sample of peripheral blood. All receptors come from a man between 25 and 39 years old with active or convalescent COVID-19.

This clone was recorded once. Other DNA sequences in this sample translate to the same CDR3. The chain recombines TRBV3-1 (or the pseudogene TRBV3-2) with TRBJ1-1; D not certain. V lost 1 base, J lost 4 bases, and 7 bases lay in between. From germline, CDR1 is LGHDT and CDR2 YNNKEL (reference sequence). CDR3 length equals 13 residues. The CDR3 loop reads CASSQAGVTEAFF. CDR3 nucleotides: TGTGCCAGCAGCCAAGCGGGAGTCACTGAAGCTTTCTTT.

The DNA of the CDR3 is TGTGCCAGCAGTATCAGGGCTGTGGGCAATCAGCCCCAGCATTTT. Amino acids: CASSIRAVGNQPQHF. This rearrangement joins TRBV6-5 to TRBJ1-5; possibly TRBD1 for D (5 bases). Germline V gene data show CDR1 as MNHEY and CDR2 as SVGAGI. Trimming pared 5 bases from V and 2 bases from J, leaving 13 bases between. The CDR3 covers 15 residues.

For the CDR3, the DNA is TGCGCCAGCAGCCAAGACACAGGCCCCGGGGAGCTGTTTTTT. It codes for CASSQDTGPGELFF. The chain combines TRBV4-3 with TRBJ2-2; D may be TRBD1 (5 bases). CDR3 length: 14 amino acids. CDR1 and CDR2 (germline): LGHNA, YSLEER. V was trimmed by 0 bases and J by 6 bases, leaving 8 bases between them.

The chain employs TRBV27 and TRBJ1-4, with D possibly being TRBD1 (6 bases). V was pared by 5 bases and J by 5 bases, with 15 bases between. Germline assignment: CDR1 MNHEY and CDR2 SMNVEV (reference sequence). CDR3 length: 15 residues. The CDR3 DNA sequence: TGTGCCAGCAGTCCATCAGGGGTTTACAATGAAAAACTGTTTTTT. Translation gives CASSPSGVYNEKLFF.

J is TRBJ1-5 and V is TRBV11-3; the match to TRBD1 covers 10 bases. The V segment lost 5 bases and the J segment 2 bases; nucleotides outside the gene matches: 6. Germline CDR1 SGHNT, CDR2 YENEEA. This CDR3 is 16 amino acids long. The DNA of the CDR3 is TGTGCCAGCAGCCCACCCGGGACAGGGGGCAATCAGCCCCAGCATTTT. This codes for CASSPPGTGGNQPQHF. Drawing the rest from reference TRBV11-3 and TRBJ1-5, the complete variable domain is EAGVVQSPRYKIIEKKQPVAFWCNPISGHNTLYWYLQNLGQGPELLIRYENEEAVDDSQLPKDRFSAERLKGVDSTLKIQPAELGDSAVYLCASSPPGTGGNQPQHFGDGTRLSIL.

The V call is TRBV5-1, the J call TRBJ1-1; TRBD1 might be the D (5 bases). Germline V gene sequence: CDR1 SGHRS, CDR2 YFSETQ. The CDR3 loop spans 14 amino acids. V lost 0 bases and J lost 4, with 10 bases in between. CDR3 sequence reads: CASSLEGWGTEAFF. The DNA for the CDR3 is TGCGCCAGCAGCTTGGAGGGGTGGGGCACTGAAGCTTTCTTT. The full variable domain, completed using reference TRBV5-1 and TRBJ1-1, is KAGVTQTPRYLIKTRGQQVTLSCSPISGHRSVSWYQQTPGQGLQFLFEYFSETQRNKGNFPGRFSGRQFSNSRSEMNVSTLELGDSALYLCASSLEGWGTEAFFGQGTRLTVV.

The chain carries TRBV19 and TRBJ1-4; tentative D call: TRBD1 (5 bases). Deletions cut 5 bases from V and 7 bases from J, with 17 bases between. Germline loops: CDR1 LNHDA, CDR2 SQIVND (reference sequence). This CDR3 comprises 15 residues. CDR3 sequence (DNA): TGTGCCAGTAGTTCGGCGACGGGGGGGGTTGAAAAACTGTTTTTT. Translating gives CASSSATGGVEKLFF.

V and J are TRBV24-1 and TRBJ1-5; D is unresolved. The CDR3 length is 13 residues. The germline V gene has CDR1 KGHDR and CDR2 SFDVKD. Trimming stripped 12 bases from V and 4 bases from J, with 15 bases between. CDR3 sequence: CASSGSGNQPQHF. The CDR3 DNA follows: TGTGCCTCCTCTGGTTCGGGGAATCAGCCCCAGCATTTT.

The chain recombines TRBV10-3 with TRBJ2-1; no clear D gene. Looked up from germline, CDR1 is ENHRY and CDR2 is SYGVKD. CDR3 length: 15 residues. The germline V and J ends were trimmed by 4 bases and 8 bases, with 18 bases remaining between them. The CDR3 DNA is TGTGCCATCAGTGCGCCCACTGTAGCTGGCGATGAGCAGTTCTTC. Protein product: CAISAPTVAGDEQFF.

This chain links TRBV2 with TRBJ1-6; D is perhaps TRBD1 (6 bases). The length of the CDR3 is 14 residues. Germline CDR1 is SNHLY and CDR2 is FYNNEI. Trimming stripped 6 bases from V and 10 bases from J, with 16 bases between. The CDR3 coding sequence is TGTGCCAGCAGCTGGACAGAGACGAGGTCACCCCTCCACTTT. Its translation: CASSWTETRSPLHF.